The source of this TCR beta chain is a study of identical twins. Study-level points and caveats: Models came in too low on out-of-frame TCR alpha sharing in monozygotic twins.

Germline V lookup: CDR1 LNHDA, CDR2 SQIVND (reference sequence). Trimming took 1 base from V and 2 from J, leaving 9 bases between them. This CDR3 spans 14 amino acids. On this clonotype: What it binds is not known.

Each cDNA held unique molecular identifiers, and template switching gave it a universal primer site. TCRdb analysed the 5' RACE reads with MiXCR anew, one entry per CDR3 protein. The sample includes 570,000 or so distinct CDR3 sequences, approximately 10% of them seen just once. The same data also went into a second study, on yellow fever vaccine responses in identical twins. This second study says: The authors reported partly convergent, partly personalized vaccine responses in identical twins.

Sequenced material: PBMCs. The receptor comes from a woman younger than 30 in good health. The chain combines TRBV19 with TRBJ2-7, with D tentatively TRBD1 (6 bases). This chain's CDR3 is CASSIGRQAYEQYF. CDR3 nucleotides: TGTGCCAGTAGTATAGGCAGACAGGCCTACGAGCAGTACTTC.